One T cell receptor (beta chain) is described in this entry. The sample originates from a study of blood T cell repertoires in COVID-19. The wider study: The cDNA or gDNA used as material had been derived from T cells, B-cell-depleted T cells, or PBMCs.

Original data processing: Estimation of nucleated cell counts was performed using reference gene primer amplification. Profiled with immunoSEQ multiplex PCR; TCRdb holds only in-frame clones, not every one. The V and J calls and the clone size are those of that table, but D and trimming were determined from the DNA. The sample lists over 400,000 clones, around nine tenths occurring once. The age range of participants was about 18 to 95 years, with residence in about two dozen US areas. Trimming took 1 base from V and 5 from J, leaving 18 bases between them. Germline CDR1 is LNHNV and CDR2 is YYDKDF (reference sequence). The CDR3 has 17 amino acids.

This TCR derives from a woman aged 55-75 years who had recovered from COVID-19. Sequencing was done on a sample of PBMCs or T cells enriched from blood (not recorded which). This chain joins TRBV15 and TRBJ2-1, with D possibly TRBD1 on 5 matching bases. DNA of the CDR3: TGTGCCACCAGCAGAGGTCTGGGGCTCGCCGGCGACAATGAGCAGTTCTTC. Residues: CATSRGLGLAGDNEQFF.